This TCR beta chain was obtained from a study of blood T cells in healthy people across ages (dated by TCRdb to 2014 to 2015). For the wider study: In model experiments, template switching captured roughly one uniquely barcoded TCR beta cDNA molecule for every two T cells. To track age-related changes in TCR beta repertoire diversity, the study relied on deep sequencing normalized with unique cDNA molecular identifiers. Four age groups were formed from the donors: young (average roughly 15 years), middle-aged (approximately 39), aged (about 62) and long-lived (around 82). To avoid experimental bias, donors of different ages were spread randomly across the sequencing lanes. The study analyzed two additional independent replicas of 1 million unique cDNA reads from the same blood draw for two donors, one aged 18 to 30 and one aged 80 or older. The study at large found these results: Compared with the aged group, the long-lived group had more naive CD4+ T cells, fewer expanded clones and increased TCR diversity, a pattern suggesting age selection. Because the CMV infection status of the donors was unknown, age-related changes in expanded clonotypes may potentially have been confounded. Estimates of total diversity based on one million sequenced T cells were considered lower bounds and underestimates. Since profiling was done on bulk unsorted PBMCs, naive and antigen-experienced compartments could not be conclusively compared. Observed TCR beta diversity correlated strongly with the percentage of naive T cells measured by flow cytometry. As age increased, observed TCR beta diversity per million T cells dropped in a roughly linear way, and a significant reduction was already evident by age 40.

On this clonotype: The target of this receptor is not known. Qualities for individual bases were not recorded, and no much larger clone is one base off.

Libraries were constructed by 5' RACE. Sequencing relied on an Illumina HiSeq 2500. A second PCR of roughly 7 to 12 cycles was run with a J-beta primer mix and a sample-barcoded 5' primer. A template-switch 5' adaptor carrying 12 random nucleotides introduced a unique molecular identifier onto each TCR beta cDNA molecule. At least 2.5 million CDR3-containing paired-end reads were obtained from each sample. First-strand cDNA was synthesized from all RNA with the Mint cDNA synthesis kit, primed by a TRBC-specific oligonucleotide. After uracil-DNA glycosylase treatment, a first 18-cycle PCR used universal primers M1SS and BC2_uni_R on all cDNA. The paper's processing steps were these. Normalization of each sample was performed by random selection of 1 million high-quality reads, each carrying a distinct molecular identifier. Reads sharing molecular identifiers were discarded rather than binned into consensus sequences. CDR3 identification, clonotype clustering and error correction used MiTCR with a Q25 quality threshold and the strictest error-elimination algorithm. A nonparametric unseen species model with Euler transformation was used to estimate a lower bound on total TCR beta diversity. TCRdb reworked the public reads: Q25 trimming with fastp, MiXCR clone assembly, productive beta chains retained. Rows matching on CDR3 protein sequence are summarized as one entry with the most common DNA and genes. TCRdb's processing, not the study's, gives the V and J calls here. Present in this sample are fewer than 1,000,000 distinct CDR3 sequences, about 47% of which were seen just once. Over 15% of the sample comes from the top ten.

Systemically healthy Caucasian individuals from Russia, 35 to 50 in total and aged roughly 6 to 100 years, were included as donors. Each donor gave around 9.5 milliliters of peripheral blood, collected into EDTA-treated Vacutainer tubes. Ficoll-Paque density-gradient centrifugation was used to isolate PBMCs, with at least 6.5 million per sample. Total RNA was extracted from PBMCs with Trizol reagent, with at least 6 micrograms obtained per sample. Naive CD45RAhigh/CD27high T cell percentages were measured by flow cytometry on a PBMC aliquot from every donor. The germline V gene gives CDR1 as SGHRS and CDR2 as YFSETQ. The CDR3 measures 15 amino acids from cysteine to phenylalanine. The entry retains the CDR3 DNA only, 45 bases that are in frame from base 1. Ends trimmed: V by 5 bases, J by 3 bases; bases unmatched to a gene: 7.

The chain uses TRBV5-1 and TRBJ2-1; 8 middle bases align to TRBD1. The clonotype comes from a man older than 75 in good health. The sample consisted of blood. This receptor carries the CDR3 CASSGGTGLYNEQFF. The nucleotide sequence is given as TGCGCCAGCAGTGGGGGGACAGGTCTCTACAATGAGCAGTTCTTC.